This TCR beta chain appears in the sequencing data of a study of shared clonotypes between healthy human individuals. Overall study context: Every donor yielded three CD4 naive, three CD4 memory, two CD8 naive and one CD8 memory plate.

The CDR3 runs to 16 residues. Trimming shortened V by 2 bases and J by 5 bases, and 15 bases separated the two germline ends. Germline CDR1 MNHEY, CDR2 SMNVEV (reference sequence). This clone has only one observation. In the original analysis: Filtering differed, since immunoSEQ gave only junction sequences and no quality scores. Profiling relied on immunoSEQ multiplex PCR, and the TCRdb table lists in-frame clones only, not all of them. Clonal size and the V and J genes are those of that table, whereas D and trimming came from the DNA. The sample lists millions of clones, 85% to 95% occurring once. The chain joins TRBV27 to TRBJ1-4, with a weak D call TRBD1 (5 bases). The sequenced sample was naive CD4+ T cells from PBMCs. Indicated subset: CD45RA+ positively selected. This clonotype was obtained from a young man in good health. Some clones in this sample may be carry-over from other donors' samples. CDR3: CASSLNVRGRNEKLFF. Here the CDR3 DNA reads TGTGCCAGCAGTTTAAATGTCCGGGGGAGGAATGAAAAACTGTTTTTT.